This is a list of T cell receptor beta chains from one sample in a study of cytomegalovirus exposure and HLA in healthy donors. The protocol was immunoSEQ multiplex PCR, while the TCRdb copy is restricted to in-frame clones and leaves out a portion. In the table there are about 130,000 clones, about three quarters of which are singletons. The sequencing sample was made of PBMCs. These receptors were obtained from a human donor in good health. CDR3s leave out the opening cysteine and the closing phenylalanine or tryptophan.

j_call | cdr3_length | v_call | cdr3_aa
TRBJ2-3 | 13 | TRBV19 | ASTPQGAVIDTQY
TRBJ2-7 | 14 | TRBV27 | ASSPIGGNLQYEQY
TRBJ1-3 | 12 | TRBV19 | ASSRMGARNTIY
TRBJ1-4 | 13 | TRBV5-1 | ASSPGQPTNEKLF
TRBJ2-7 | 12 | TRBV4-2 | ASSQGTGPREQY
TRBJ1-5 | 12 | TRBV28 | ASRQTGFSQPQH
TRBJ2-1 | 11 | TRBV11-2 | ASSLERYNEQF
TRBJ2-3 | 11 | TRBV10-1 | ASSMGGTDTQY
TRBJ1-6 | 14 | TRBV28 | AISDSKSSYNSPLH
TRBJ1-1 | 12 | TRBV11-1 | ASSSGHSNTEAF
TRBJ2-7 | 12 | TRBV6-5 | ASSFDRYSYEQY
TRBJ2-5 | 15 | TRBV7-8 | ASSFRTSGVYQETQY
TRBJ2-7 | 10 | TRBV28 | ASRLQGYEQY
TRBJ2-2 | 14 | TRBV4-1 | ASSQPPGQGIGELF
TRBJ2-2 | 11 | TRBV19 | ASNRRSSGELF
TRBJ2-5 | 14 | TRBV9 | ASSEDIAGRQETQY
TRBJ1-1 | 16 | TRBV2 | ASSEGVHTGSMNTEAF
TRBJ1-1 | 12 | TRBV4-1 | ASSPIGVSTEAF
TRBJ1-2 | 9 | TRBV29-1 | SVTGRGGYT
TRBJ1-6 | 9 | TRBV2 | ASSERGPLN
TRBJ2-5 | 14 | TRBV6-5 | ASSYSKMGEEETQY
TRBJ1-3 | 19 | TRBV23-1 | ASSQRADRAGAKDPGNTIY
TRBJ1-3 | 13 | TRBV5-1 | ASSLARGTGNTIY
TRBJ2-1 | 14 | TRBV4-1 | ASSQDHIGGIGEQF
TRBJ2-5 | 14 | TRBV5-6 | ASSMNPGTGIETQY
TRBJ1-6 | 14 | TRBV5-1 | ASSLSPGSYNSPLH
TRBJ2-3 | 14 | TRBV5-6 | ASSLGSGGGLDTQY
TRBJ2-5 | 13 | TRBV2 | ASSVWTGSQETQY
TRBJ1-6 | 12 | TRBV7-2 | ASSQRQGTSPLH
TRBJ2-2 | 10 | TRBV19 | ASSRPTGELF
TRBJ2-3 | 14 | TRBV4-1 | ASSQDRAGEGDTQY
TRBJ2-7 | 13 | TRBV2 | ASREGGQEFYEQY
TRBJ1-4 | 12 | TRBV6-5 | ASRETRENEKLF
TRBJ2-1 | 12 | TRBV2 | ASGKEQGDNEQF
TRBJ2-5 | 12 | TRBV7-6 | ASSLRGDQETQY
TRBJ1-2 | 11 | TRBV19 | ASSTGTGYGYT
TRBJ1-4 | 12 | TRBV6-6 | ASTEFGTAEKLF
TRBJ2-3 | 13 | TRBV5-1 | ASSPGTGLADTQY
TRBJ2-5 | 11 | TRBV29-1 | SVDYVGGETQY
TRBJ2-7 | 12 | TRBV5-1 | ASSLVGGAYEQY
TRBJ1-5 | 13 | TRBV27 | ASGMGTGSNQPQH
TRBJ2-7 | 15 | TRBV10-3 | AISALRETSGSYEQY
TRBJ2-7 | 12 | TRBV6-1 | ASSPVFSSYEQY
TRBJ1-1 | 11 | TRBV6-4 | ASSDPTVGEAF
TRBJ2-7 | 12 | TRBV6-5 | ASSYPGSGDEQY
TRBJ2-1 | 15 | TRBV15 | ATSGTSGGPPYNEQF
TRBJ2-6 | 12 | TRBV2 | ASSERAGANVLT
TRBJ2-3 | 11 | TRBV7-9 | ASSLGATDTQY
TRBJ2-5 | 11 | TRBV28 | ASSFRAAETQY
TRBJ2-1 | 14 | TRBV11-2 | ASTTTMTDTYNEQF